Included here is one T cell receptor beta chain sequence, with context. Sequencing libraries for TCR beta were prepared with iRepertoire HTBI primers and Arm-PCR of CDR3 regions. TCRdb re-analysed the multiplex PCR reads in MiXCR, keeping a single row per CDR3 protein. The table has a few hundred thousand distinct CDR3 sequences, about 15% seen once; the top ten hold 7.8%. V was cut by 4 bases and J by 4 bases, with 24 bases left in between. The CDR3 is 18 amino acids. Germline V gene sequence: CDR1 LGHNA, CDR2 YNFKEQ. The data belong to a study of regulatory T cells in long-lasting Graves disease. Indicated time point: newly diagnosed GD, antithyroid drugs for less than 3 months. Isolated PBMC RNA provided the starting material for the TCR library. In addition, the sample was reused for a study of T cells in Graves' hyperthyroidism and ophthalmopathy.

This sequence originates from a middle-aged woman with Graves disease. The gene calls are TRBV4-2 and TRBJ2-3; no definite D call. Sample: peripheral blood mononuclear cells (PBMCs), taken at new diagnosis, from a patient treated with antithyroid drugs. The CDR3 nucleotides read TGTGCCAGCAGCCCCCATGAGCGACGTAGTTTCAGCTCAGATACGCAGTATTTT. Its protein product is CASSPHERRSFSSDTQYF.